A selection of T cell receptor beta chains follows, all from one sample in a study of PD-1 blockade in classical Hodgkin lymphoma. The protocol was immunoSEQ multiplex PCR, while the TCRdb copy is restricted to in-frame clones and leaves out a portion. This sample carries around 50,000 clones, around four fifths of them seen once, and the ten largest clones take over 9.5%. The material sequenced was peripheral blood mononuclear cells (PBMCs), taken before the fourth cycle of nivolumab. These receptors came from a human donor with classical Hodgkin lymphoma. CDR3s include the opening cysteine and the closing phenylalanine or tryptophan. D genes are given only for firm matches. Rows may omit the clone size; those that give it use once, few, many or a size class.

J gene: TRBJ2-2; D gene: NA; clone size: NA; V gene: TRBV18; CDR3 protein: CASSPPLGKTGELFF; CDR3 DNA: TGTGCCAGCTCACCCCCCCTGGGCAAAACCGGGGAGCTGTTTTTT
J gene: TRBJ1-2; D gene: NA; clone size: once; V gene: TRBV2; CDR3 protein: CASSELNYGYTF; CDR3 DNA: TGTGCCAGCAGTGAATTAAACTATGGCTACACCTTC
J gene: TRBJ2-7; D gene: NA; clone size: NA; V gene: TRBV5-1; CDR3 protein: CASSFRGPSYEQYF; CDR3 DNA: TGCGCCAGCAGCTTCCGGGGCCCCTCCTACGAGCAGTACTTC
J gene: TRBJ2-1; D gene: TRBD2; clone size: NA; V gene: TRBV9; CDR3 protein: CASSVGGGSYNEQFF; CDR3 DNA: TGTGCCAGCAGCGTCGGCGGGGGATCCTACAATGAGCAGTTCTTC
J gene: TRBJ2-7; D gene: NA; clone size: NA; V gene: TRBV28; CDR3 protein: CASSFALGTDYEQYF; CDR3 DNA: TGTGCCAGCAGTTTTGCGTTAGGGACGGACTACGAGCAGTACTTC
J gene: TRBJ1-1; D gene: NA; clone size: once; V gene: TRBV11-2; CDR3 protein: CASSLFGINTEAFF; CDR3 DNA: TGTGCCAGCAGCTTATTCGGAATAAACACTGAAGCTTTCTTT
J gene: TRBJ1-3; D gene: NA; clone size: large; V gene: TRBV28; CDR3 protein: CASSLEGSGNTIYF; CDR3 DNA: TGTGCCAGCAGTTTGGAGGGCTCTGGAAACACCATATATTTT
J gene: TRBJ2-1; D gene: NA; clone size: NA; V gene: TRBV7-3; CDR3 protein: CASSSSVYNEQFF; CDR3 DNA: TGTGCCAGCAGCTCAAGCGTATACAATGAGCAGTTCTTC
J gene: TRBJ1-2; D gene: NA; clone size: NA; V gene: TRBV4-1; CDR3 protein: CASSQGLGRSGPYGYTF; CDR3 DNA: TGCGCCAGCAGCCAAGGTTTGGGTCGATCGGGGCCCTATGGCTACACCTTC
J gene: TRBJ1-4; D gene: NA; clone size: NA; V gene: TRBV7-6; CDR3 protein: CASSLRKPAATNEKLFF; CDR3 DNA: TGTGCCAGCAGCCTCAGAAAGCCAGCTGCAACTAATGAAAAACTGTTTTTT
J gene: TRBJ2-7; D gene: NA; clone size: NA; V gene: TRBV7-9; CDR3 protein: CASSRQQGAYEQYF; CDR3 DNA: TGTGCCAGCAGCCGACAACAGGGAGCCTACGAGCAGTACTTC